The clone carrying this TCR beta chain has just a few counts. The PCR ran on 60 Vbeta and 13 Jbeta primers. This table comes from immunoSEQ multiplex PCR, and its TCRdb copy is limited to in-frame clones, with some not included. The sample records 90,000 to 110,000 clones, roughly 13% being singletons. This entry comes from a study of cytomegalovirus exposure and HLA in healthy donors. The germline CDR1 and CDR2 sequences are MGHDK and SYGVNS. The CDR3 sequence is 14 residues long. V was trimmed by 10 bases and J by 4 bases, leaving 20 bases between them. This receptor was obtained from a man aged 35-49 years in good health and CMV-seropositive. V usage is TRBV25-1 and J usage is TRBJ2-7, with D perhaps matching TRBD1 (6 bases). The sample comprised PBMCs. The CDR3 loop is CATTANRVGYEQYF. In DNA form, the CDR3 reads TGTGCCACCACGGCAAACAGGGTTGGGTACGAGCAGTACTTC.